This is a list of T cell receptor beta chains from one sample in a study of neoadjuvant anti-PD-1 for oral cavity cancer. The repertoire was sequenced with immunoSEQ multiplex PCR; TCRdb's copy has only in-frame clones and lacks some. The sample shows over 11,000 clones, about 73% of them seen only once. The sequences come from PBMCs, collected before nivolumab (anti-PD-1) treatment. The receptors derive from a person aged 35-79 years with oral cavity squamous cell carcinoma. The CDR3 runs from the conserved cysteine through the conserved F or W. A D gene is named only where the DNA matches it firmly. Rows may omit the clone size; those that give it use once, few, many or a size class.

abundance: .; j_gene: TRBJ1-1; d_gene: .; v_gene: TRBV11-2; CDR3aa: CASSLFSSLKGPEAFF; CDR3nt: TGTGCCAGCAGCTTATTCAGCTCACTCAAAGGCCCTGAAGCTTTCTTT
abundance: .; j_gene: TRBJ2-5; d_gene: .; v_gene: TRBV11-2; CDR3aa: CASSLIAGQKRETQYF; CDR3nt: TGTGCCAGCAGCTTAATTGCCGGACAGAAGAGAGAGACCCAGTACTTC
abundance: .; j_gene: TRBJ2-7; d_gene: .; v_gene: TRBV27; CDR3aa: CASTRGLEQYF; CDR3nt: TGTGCCAGCACCCGGGGCCTCGAGCAGTACTTC
abundance: .; j_gene: TRBJ1-2; d_gene: TRBD1; v_gene: TRBV19; CDR3aa: CASNLIPGQNYGYTF; CDR3nt: TGTGCCAGTAACCTAATCCCGGGACAGAACTATGGCTACACCTTC
abundance: .; j_gene: TRBJ1-2; d_gene: .; v_gene: TRBV28; CDR3aa: CASYSRLPNYGYTF; CDR3nt: TGTGCCAGCTACTCGCGGCTGCCCAACTATGGCTACACCTTC
abundance: .; j_gene: TRBJ2-7; d_gene: TRBD2; v_gene: TRBV28; CDR3aa: CARSSRGGRGQGGAYEQYF; CDR3nt: TGTGCCCGCAGTTCCCGGGGGGGCCGGGGCCAGGGTGGGGCCTACGAGCAGTACTTC
abundance: few; j_gene: TRBJ2-7; d_gene: .; v_gene: TRBV5-1; CDR3aa: CASSFWDFSTSYEQYF; CDR3nt: TGCGCCAGCAGCTTCTGGGACTTCTCCACCTCCTACGAGCAGTACTTC
abundance: .; j_gene: TRBJ1-2; d_gene: .; v_gene: TRBV29-1; CDR3aa: CSVEHRDTGYGYTF; CDR3nt: TGCAGCGTTGAACACAGGGACACCGGCTATGGCTACACCTTC
abundance: .; j_gene: TRBJ1-2; d_gene: TRBD1; v_gene: TRBV25-1; CDR3aa: CASSDAGAGGDGYGYTF; CDR3nt: TGTGCCAGCAGTGATGCGGGGGCAGGGGGCGACGGGTATGGCTACACCTTC
abundance: .; j_gene: TRBJ2-7; d_gene: .; v_gene: TRBV7-6; CDR3aa: CASSLSAGNEQYF; CDR3nt: TGTGCCAGCAGCTTATCCGCGGGGAACGAGCAGTACTTC
abundance: .; j_gene: TRBJ1-2; d_gene: TRBD1; v_gene: TRBV5-6; CDR3aa: CASSLLHRGEGYTF; CDR3nt: TGTGCCAGCAGCTTACTCCACAGGGGAGAAGGCTACACCTTC
abundance: .; j_gene: TRBJ2-7; d_gene: TRBD1; v_gene: TRBV6-6; CDR3aa: CASSNPGTGAYEQYF; CDR3nt: TGTGCCAGCAGTAATCCCGGGACAGGGGCCTACGAGCAGTACTTC
abundance: .; j_gene: TRBJ2-1; d_gene: .; v_gene: TRBV5-6; CDR3aa: CASSPSLAGTYNEQFF; CDR3nt: TGTGCCAGCAGCCCCTCTCTGGCGGGGACCTACAATGAGCAGTTCTTC
abundance: .; j_gene: TRBJ1-2; d_gene: TRBD1; v_gene: TRBV6-1; CDR3aa: CASSEADDRVYGYTF; CDR3nt: TGTGCCAGCAGTGAAGCGGACGACAGGGTTTATGGCTACACCTTC
abundance: few; j_gene: TRBJ1-5; d_gene: .; v_gene: TRBV28; CDR3aa: CASSLDSVQPQHF; CDR3nt: TGTGCCAGCAGCCTCGATTCTGTTCAGCCCCAGCATTTT
abundance: few; j_gene: TRBJ1-2; d_gene: TRBD1; v_gene: TRBV7-9; CDR3aa: CASSLGGQTHGYTF; CDR3nt: TGTGCCAGCAGCTTAGGGGGACAGACTCATGGCTACACCTTC
abundance: once; j_gene: TRBJ2-1; d_gene: TRBD1; v_gene: TRBV14; CDR3aa: CASSQAAGGGNEQFF; CDR3nt: TGTGCCAGCAGCCAAGCGGCAGGGGGTGGCAATGAGCAGTTCTTC
abundance: .; j_gene: TRBJ1-1; d_gene: .; v_gene: TRBV11-2; CDR3aa: CASSPLNTEAFF; CDR3nt: TGTGCCAGCAGCCCGTTGAACACTGAAGCTTTCTTT
abundance: .; j_gene: TRBJ1-2; d_gene: .; v_gene: TRBV6-5; CDR3aa: CASKPGVGYGYTF; CDR3nt: TGTGCCAGCAAACCCGGGGTTGGGTATGGCTACACCTTC
abundance: .; j_gene: TRBJ2-5; d_gene: .; v_gene: TRBV5-4; CDR3aa: CASSLAAGQETQYF; CDR3nt: TGTGCCAGCAGCTTGGCAGCAGGGCAAGAGACCCAGTACTTC
abundance: .; j_gene: TRBJ1-3; d_gene: TRBD1; v_gene: TRBV27; CDR3aa: CASSLNRGTGNTIYF; CDR3nt: TGTGCCAGCAGTTTAAACAGGGGGACTGGAAACACCATATATTTT
abundance: few; j_gene: TRBJ1-5; d_gene: .; v_gene: TRBV28; CDR3aa: CASSTRRQGNQPQHF; CDR3nt: TGTGCCAGCAGCACAAGGCGCCAGGGGAATCAGCCCCAGCATTTT
abundance: few; j_gene: TRBJ2-1; d_gene: .; v_gene: TRBV29-1; CDR3aa: CSLRVKTYNEQFF; CDR3nt: TGCAGCCTCCGGGTCAAAACCTACAATGAGCAGTTCTTC
abundance: .; j_gene: TRBJ2-1; d_gene: .; v_gene: TRBV20-1; CDR3aa: CSARDNEQFF; CDR3nt: TGCAGTGCTAGAGACAATGAGCAGTTCTTC
abundance: .; j_gene: TRBJ2-3; d_gene: TRBD1; v_gene: TRBV5-1; CDR3aa: CASSWTTGGTDTQYF; CDR3nt: TGCGCCAGCAGCTGGACCACAGGGGGGACAGATACGCAGTATTTT
abundance: .; j_gene: TRBJ2-1; d_gene: TRBD1; v_gene: TRBV6-4; CDR3aa: CASSPNRQGADEQFF; CDR3nt: TGTGCCAGCAGTCCAAACCGACAGGGGGCCGATGAGCAGTTCTTC
abundance: .; j_gene: TRBJ2-1; d_gene: TRBD2; v_gene: TRBV5-1; CDR3aa: CASTLLAGGPGSYNEQFF; CDR3nt: TGCGCCAGCACCCTACTAGCGGGGGGGCCCGGATCCTACAATGAGCAGTTCTTC
abundance: .; j_gene: TRBJ1-5; d_gene: .; v_gene: TRBV7-9; CDR3aa: CASSRMDSNQPQHF; CDR3nt: TGTGCCAGCAGCCGGATGGACAGCAATCAGCCCCAGCATTTT
abundance: .; j_gene: TRBJ1-1; d_gene: TRBD1; v_gene: TRBV7-8; CDR3aa: CASSARDSNTEAFF; CDR3nt: TGTGCCAGCAGCGCAAGGGACAGCAACACTGAAGCTTTCTTT
abundance: .; j_gene: TRBJ2-3; d_gene: TRBD2; v_gene: TRBV5-8; CDR3aa: CASSGGLGVVTDTQYF; CDR3nt: TGTGCCAGCAGCGGCGGACTAGGGGTGGTCACAGATACGCAGTATTTT
abundance: .; j_gene: TRBJ2-1; d_gene: TRBD2; v_gene: TRBV4-2; CDR3aa: CASSPRRLAGSSYNEQFF; CDR3nt: TGTGCCAGCAGCCCCCGACGACTAGCGGGTAGCTCCTACAATGAGCAGTTCTTC
abundance: .; j_gene: TRBJ1-2; d_gene: .; v_gene: TRBV4-1; CDR3aa: CASSQDLIRKDGYTF; CDR3nt: TGCGCCAGCAGCCAAGACCTCATTAGAAAGGATGGCTACACCTTC
abundance: .; j_gene: TRBJ1-3; d_gene: TRBD1; v_gene: TRBV7-2; CDR3aa: CASSLVGTAFSGNTIYF; CDR3nt: TGTGCCAGCAGCTTGGTTGGGACAGCCTTTTCTGGAAACACCATATATTTT
abundance: .; j_gene: TRBJ1-1; d_gene: .; v_gene: TRBV6-1; CDR3aa: CASNRAANTEAFF; CDR3nt: TGTGCCAGCAATCGGGCAGCTAACACTGAAGCTTTCTTT
abundance: .; j_gene: TRBJ2-1; d_gene: TRBD2; v_gene: TRBV11-2; CDR3aa: CASSFAGGPHNEQFF; CDR3nt: TGTGCCAGCAGCTTCGCGGGAGGGCCACACAATGAGCAGTTCTTC
abundance: .; j_gene: TRBJ2-2; d_gene: .; v_gene: TRBV6-6; CDR3aa: CASSYGTGELFF; CDR3nt: TGTGCCAGCAGTTACGGCACCGGGGAGCTGTTTTTT
abundance: .; j_gene: TRBJ1-2; d_gene: .; v_gene: TRBV30; CDR3aa: CAWEPRLLRGYGYTF; CDR3nt: TGTGCCTGGGAGCCCCGTTTACTCAGAGGGTATGGCTACACCTTC
abundance: .; j_gene: TRBJ2-2; d_gene: TRBD2; v_gene: TRBV5-1; CDR3aa: CASSPELAGGVGELFF; CDR3nt: TGCGCCAGCAGCCCGGAACTAGCGGGAGGGGTCGGGGAGCTGTTTTTT
abundance: .; j_gene: TRBJ2-1; d_gene: .; v_gene: TRBV19; CDR3aa: CASSRATPFNEQFF; CDR3nt: TGTGCCAGTAGTAGGGCTACCCCCTTCAATGAGCAGTTCTTC
abundance: .; j_gene: TRBJ2-7; d_gene: .; v_gene: TRBV7-9; CDR3aa: CASSSPYLYEQYF; CDR3nt: TGTGCCAGCAGCTCGCCCTATCTCTACGAGCAGTACTTC
abundance: few; j_gene: TRBJ1-6; d_gene: .; v_gene: TRBV19; CDR3aa: CASSIIRDGSPLHF; CDR3nt: TGTGCCAGTAGTATAATCCGGGACGGATCACCCCTCCACTTT
abundance: .; j_gene: TRBJ1-3; d_gene: .; v_gene: TRBV5-1; CDR3aa: CASSLEGSDTIYF; CDR3nt: TGCGCCAGCAGCTTGGAGGGGTCGGACACCATATATTTT
abundance: few; j_gene: TRBJ1-1; d_gene: .; v_gene: TRBV20-1; CDR3aa: CSPLRGTEAFF; CDR3nt: TGCAGTCCGCTGCGGGGCACTGAAGCTTTCTTT
abundance: .; j_gene: TRBJ1-6; d_gene: .; v_gene: TRBV19; CDR3aa: CASSGRRGWSPLHF; CDR3nt: TGTGCCAGTAGCGGCAGGAGGGGATGGTCACCCCTCCACTTT
abundance: .; j_gene: TRBJ2-7; d_gene: TRBD2; v_gene: TRBV9; CDR3aa: CASSPLGVAGGYEQYF; CDR3nt: TGTGCCAGCAGCCCCTTGGGGGTAGCGGGAGGATACGAGCAGTACTTC
abundance: .; j_gene: TRBJ1-5; d_gene: TRBD1; v_gene: TRBV10-2; CDR3aa: CASRYGQGNQPQHF; CDR3nt: TGCGCCAGCAGGTATGGACAGGGGAATCAGCCCCAGCATTTT
abundance: few; j_gene: TRBJ1-6; d_gene: TRBD1; v_gene: TRBV7-9; CDR3aa: CASSQDRGDSPLHF; CDR3nt: TGTGCCAGCAGCCAGGACAGGGGGGATTCACCCCTCCACTTT
abundance: .; j_gene: TRBJ2-5; d_gene: .; v_gene: TRBV2; CDR3aa: CASRVTIGETQYF; CDR3nt: TGTGCCAGCAGGGTTACGATAGGGGAGACCCAGTACTTC
abundance: .; j_gene: TRBJ1-1; d_gene: .; v_gene: TRBV11-2; CDR3aa: CASSFSGEAFF; CDR3nt: TGTGCCAGCAGCTTTAGTGGTGAAGCTTTCTTT
abundance: few; j_gene: TRBJ1-4; d_gene: .; v_gene: TRBV5-1; CDR3aa: CASSPLRDDEKLFF; CDR3nt: TGCGCCAGCAGCCCCCTAAGAGACGACGAGAAACTGTTTTTT